This TCR beta chain stems from a study of metastatic and nonmetastatic thyroid tumors. This clone was detected many times. Not a single patient had been given any form of treatment at any point before undergoing thyroid surgery. TCRdb redid the clone calls on the PCR reads using MiXCR. The sample holds fewer than 25,000 clones, around 11% seen once. V lost 0 bases and J lost 4, with 19 bases in between. This CDR3 is built from 17 residues. Germline V gives CDR1 DFQATT, CDR2 SNEGSKA (reference sequence). This clonotype was obtained from a female donor with papillary thyroid cancer or a benign thyroid nodule (not recorded which). Some clones in this sample may be carry-over from other donors' samples. V gene TRBV20-1 combines with J gene TRBJ2-1, with D possibly being TRBD2 (5 bases). The specimen was blood. Written as DNA, the CDR3 is TGCAGTGCTAGAGATTTTAAGGAGGCAGGACTTTACAATGAGCAGTTCTTC. Its translation is CSARDFKEAGLYNEQFF.